This T cell receptor beta chain was profiled in a study of T cells after yellow fever vaccination. The overall study: Where fractions had low cell numbers, libraries were prepared from them with the SMART-Seq v4 Ultra Low Input RNA kit.

This CDR3 has 12 residues. From germline, CDR1 is MGHDK and CDR2 SYGVNS. For this clonotype: Its matching antigen is unknown. A read error may produce the germline difference seen at one junction end.

Broader study findings: Some clonotypes, a small share, were shared between CD4 and CD8 compartments. A weaker secondary response peaked on day 5, the primary on day 15.

Template-switching 5'RACE yielded the TCR cDNA; a universal primer site and UMIs were added in the process. One entry per CDR3 protein, called by TCRdb with MiXCR from the 5' RACE reads. The sample carries under 150,000 distinct CDR3 sequences, around 7.7% recorded once. The rearrangement uses TRBV25-1 and TRBJ2-7, with D unresolved. Material: CD4+ T cells sorted from PBMCs, obtained 5 days after the yellow fever booster vaccination. The TCR was taken from a man aged 30-40 years who received the YFV17D yellow fever vaccine. This CDR3 is CARSGMRGEQYF. In nucleotides, the CDR3 is TGTGCCCGCAGTGGTATGCGTGGCGAGCAGTACTTC.